This T cell receptor beta chain was obtained from a study of T cell changes during pregnancy in multiple sclerosis. Sequencing used immunoSEQ multiplex PCR; TCRdb keeps in-frame clones, though not all of them. The table shows 72,000 or so clones, with roughly 93% occurring only once. The origin of this receptor is a female donor with multiple sclerosis, enrolled in a pregnancy study. This sample comprised peripheral blood, obtained in the second trimester of pregnancy.

The CDR3 nucleotides read TGTGCCATCGGGACAGGGCAGTCACAGCCCCAGCATTTT. Translating gives CAIGTGQSQPQHF. The chain recombines TRBV10-3 with TRBJ1-5, with TRBD1 matching over 9 bases. J lost 7 bases, V lost 8 bases, and 6 bases had no gene match. In germline, CDR1 is ENHRY, CDR2 SYGVKD. This CDR3 has 13 residues.